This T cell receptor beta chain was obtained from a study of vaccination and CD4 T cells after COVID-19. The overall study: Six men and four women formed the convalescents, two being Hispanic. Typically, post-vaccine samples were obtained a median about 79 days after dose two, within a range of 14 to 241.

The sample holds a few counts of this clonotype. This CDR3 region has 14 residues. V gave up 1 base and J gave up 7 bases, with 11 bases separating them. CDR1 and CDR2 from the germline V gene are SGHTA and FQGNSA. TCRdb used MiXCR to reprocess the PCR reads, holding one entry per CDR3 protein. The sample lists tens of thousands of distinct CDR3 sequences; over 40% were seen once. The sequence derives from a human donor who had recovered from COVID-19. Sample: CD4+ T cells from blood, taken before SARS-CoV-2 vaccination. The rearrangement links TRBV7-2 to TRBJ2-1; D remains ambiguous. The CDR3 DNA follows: TGTGCCAGCAGCTTAGGCCCCCTTGGGAATGAGCAGTTCTTC. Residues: CASSLGPLGNEQFF.